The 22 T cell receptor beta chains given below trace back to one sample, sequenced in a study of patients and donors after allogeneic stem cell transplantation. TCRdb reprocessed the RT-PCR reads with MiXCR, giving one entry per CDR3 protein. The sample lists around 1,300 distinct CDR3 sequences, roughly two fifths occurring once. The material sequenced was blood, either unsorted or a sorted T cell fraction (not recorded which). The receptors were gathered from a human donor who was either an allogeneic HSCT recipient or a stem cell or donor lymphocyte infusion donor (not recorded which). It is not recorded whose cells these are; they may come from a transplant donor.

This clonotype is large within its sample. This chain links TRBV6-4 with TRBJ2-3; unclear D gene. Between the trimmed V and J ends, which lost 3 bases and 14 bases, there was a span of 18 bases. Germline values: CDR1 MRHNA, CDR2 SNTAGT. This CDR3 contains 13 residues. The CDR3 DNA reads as TGTGCCAGCAGTGAAAATTCGTTGGGCCGGCCGTATTTT. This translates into CASSENSLGRPYF.

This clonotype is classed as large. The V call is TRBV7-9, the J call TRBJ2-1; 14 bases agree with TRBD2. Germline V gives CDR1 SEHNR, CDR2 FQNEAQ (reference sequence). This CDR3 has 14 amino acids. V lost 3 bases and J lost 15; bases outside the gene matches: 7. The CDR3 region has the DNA TGTGCCAGCAGCTTGGGACTAGCGGGAGTTGGGTTGTTCTTC. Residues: CASSLGLAGVGLFF. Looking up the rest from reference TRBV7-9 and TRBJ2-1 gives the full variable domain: DTGVSQNPRHKITKRGQNVTFRCDPISEHNRLYWYRQTLGQGPEFLTYFQNEAQLEKSRLLSDRFSAERPKGSFSTLEIQRTEQGDSAMYLCASSLGLAGVGLFFGPGTRLTVL.

CDR3 sequence (DNA): TGCGCCAGCAGCGACACAGGGGAAGATACGCAGTATTTT. Its protein product is CASSDTGEDTQYF. The rearrangement uses TRBV5-1 and TRBJ2-3, with TRBD1 identical over 7 bases. V gave up 4 bases and J gave up 5 bases; unmatched junction bases: 4. The germline gives CDR1 SGHRS, CDR2 YFSETQ. The CDR3 runs 13 residues.

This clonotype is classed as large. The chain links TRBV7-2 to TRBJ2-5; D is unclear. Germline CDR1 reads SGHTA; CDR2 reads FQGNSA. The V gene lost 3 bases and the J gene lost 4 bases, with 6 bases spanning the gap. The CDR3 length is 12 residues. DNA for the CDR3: TGTGCCAGCAGCTTTGGTGGAGAGACCCAGTACTTC. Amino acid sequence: CASSFGGETQYF. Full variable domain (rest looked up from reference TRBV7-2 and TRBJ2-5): GAGVSQSPSNKVTEKGKDVELRCDPISGHTALYWYRQSLGQGLEFLIYFQGNSAPDKSGLPSDRFSAERTGGSVSTLTIQRTQQEDSAVYLCASSFGGETQYFGPGTRLLVL.

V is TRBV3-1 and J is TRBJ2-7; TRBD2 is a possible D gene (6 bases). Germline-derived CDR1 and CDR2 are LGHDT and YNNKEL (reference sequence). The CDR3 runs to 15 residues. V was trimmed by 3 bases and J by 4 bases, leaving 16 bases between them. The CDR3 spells CASSHSMRGDYEQYF. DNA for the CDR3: TGTGCCAGCAGCCACTCCATGCGCGGGGATTACGAGCAGTACTTC.

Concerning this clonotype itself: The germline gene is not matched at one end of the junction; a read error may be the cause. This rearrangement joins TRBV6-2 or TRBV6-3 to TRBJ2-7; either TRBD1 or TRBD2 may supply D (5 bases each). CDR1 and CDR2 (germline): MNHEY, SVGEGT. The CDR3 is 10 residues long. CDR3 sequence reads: CTGQYYEQYF. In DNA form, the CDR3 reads TGCACGGGGCAGTACTACGAGCAGTACTTC.

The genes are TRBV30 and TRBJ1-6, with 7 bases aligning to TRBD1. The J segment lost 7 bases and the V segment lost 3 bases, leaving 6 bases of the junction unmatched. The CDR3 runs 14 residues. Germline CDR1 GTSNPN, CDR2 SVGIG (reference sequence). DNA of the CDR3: TGTGCCTGGAGCGGGGACAGCCCCAATTCACCCCTCCACTTT. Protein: CAWSGDSPNSPLHF. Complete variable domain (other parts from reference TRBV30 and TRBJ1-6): SQTIHQWPATLVQPVGSPLSLECTVEGTSNPNLYWYRQAAGRGLQLLFYSVGIGQISSEVPQNLSASRPQDRQFILSSKKLLLSDSGFYLCAWSGDSPNSPLHFGNGTRLTVT.

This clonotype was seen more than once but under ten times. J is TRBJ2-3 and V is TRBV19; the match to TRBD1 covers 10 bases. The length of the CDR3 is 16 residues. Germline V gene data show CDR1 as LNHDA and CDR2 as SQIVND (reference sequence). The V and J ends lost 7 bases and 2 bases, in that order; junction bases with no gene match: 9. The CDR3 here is CASNPRGQGPTDTQYF. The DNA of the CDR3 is TGTGCCAGTAATCCCCGGGGACAGGGGCCCACAGATACGCAGTATTTT.

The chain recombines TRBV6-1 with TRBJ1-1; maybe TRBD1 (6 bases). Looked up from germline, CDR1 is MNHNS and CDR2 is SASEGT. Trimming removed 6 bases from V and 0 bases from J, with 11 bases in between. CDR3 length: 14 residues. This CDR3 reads CASRIQGMNTEAFF. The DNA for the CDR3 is TGTGCCAGCAGGATACAGGGCATGAACACTGAAGCTTTCTTT.

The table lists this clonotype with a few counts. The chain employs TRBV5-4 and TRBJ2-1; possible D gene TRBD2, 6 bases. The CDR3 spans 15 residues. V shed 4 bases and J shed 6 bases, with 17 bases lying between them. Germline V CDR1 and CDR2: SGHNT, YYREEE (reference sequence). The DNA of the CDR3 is TGTGCCAGCAGCCGGAATGGGGACTTTACCAATGAGCAGTTCTTC. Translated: CASSRNGDFTNEQFF.

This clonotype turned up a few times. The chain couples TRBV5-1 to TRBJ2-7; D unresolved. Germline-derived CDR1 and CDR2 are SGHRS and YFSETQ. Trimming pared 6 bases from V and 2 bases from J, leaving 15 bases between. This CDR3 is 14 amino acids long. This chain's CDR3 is CASKSLGPPYEQYF. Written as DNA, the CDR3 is TGCGCCAGCAAGTCCCTTGGGCCGCCCTACGAGCAGTACTTC.

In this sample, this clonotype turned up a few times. The CDR3 sequence: CSVGAGATDTQYF. DNA of the CDR3: TGCAGCGTTGGGGCAGGGGCCACAGATACGCAGTATTTT. The V and J genes are TRBV29-1 and TRBJ2-3, with D perhaps matching TRBD1 (6 bases). From germline, CDR1 is SQVTM and CDR2 ANQGSEA. This CDR3 is 13 amino acids long. With 4 bases removed from V and 2 bases from J, the gap between germline ends came to 10 bases.

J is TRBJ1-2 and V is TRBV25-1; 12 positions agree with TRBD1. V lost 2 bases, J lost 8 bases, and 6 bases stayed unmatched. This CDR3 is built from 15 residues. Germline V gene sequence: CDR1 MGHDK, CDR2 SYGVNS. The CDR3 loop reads CASSEPGQGARGYTF. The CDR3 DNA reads TGTGCCAGCAGTGAACCGGGACAGGGGGCGCGGGGCTACACCTTC.

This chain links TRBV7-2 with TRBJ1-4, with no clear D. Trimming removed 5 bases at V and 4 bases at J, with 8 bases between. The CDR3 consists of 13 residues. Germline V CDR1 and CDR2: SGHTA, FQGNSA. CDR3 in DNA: TGTGCCAGCAGCCCGCGGGGTAATGAAAAACTGTTTTTT. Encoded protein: CASSPRGNEKLFF.

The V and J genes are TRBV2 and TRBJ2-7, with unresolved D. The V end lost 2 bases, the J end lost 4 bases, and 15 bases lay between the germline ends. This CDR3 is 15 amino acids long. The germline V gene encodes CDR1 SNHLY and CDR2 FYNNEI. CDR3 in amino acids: CASSESPPVGYEQYF. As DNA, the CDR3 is TGTGCCAGCAGTGAATCTCCCCCGGTGGGGTACGAGCAGTACTTC.

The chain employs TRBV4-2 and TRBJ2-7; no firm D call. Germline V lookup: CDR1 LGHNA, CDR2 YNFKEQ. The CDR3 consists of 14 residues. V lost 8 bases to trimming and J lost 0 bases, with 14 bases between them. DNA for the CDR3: TGTGCCAGCGAATCGTCAGAGAGCTCCTACGAGCAGTACTTC. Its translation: CASESSESSYEQYF.

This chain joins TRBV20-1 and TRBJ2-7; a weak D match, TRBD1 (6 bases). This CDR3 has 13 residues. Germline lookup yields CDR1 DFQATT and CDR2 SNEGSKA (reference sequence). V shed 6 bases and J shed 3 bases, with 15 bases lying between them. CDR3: CSAWWDKGYEQYF. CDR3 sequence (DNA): TGCAGTGCCTGGTGGGACAAAGGCTACGAGCAGTACTTC.

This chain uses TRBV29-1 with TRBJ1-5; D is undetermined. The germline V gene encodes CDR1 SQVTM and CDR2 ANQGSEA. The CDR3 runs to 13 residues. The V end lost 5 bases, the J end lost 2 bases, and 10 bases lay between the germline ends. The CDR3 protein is CSVREGGNQPQHF. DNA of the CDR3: TGCAGCGTTAGGGAGGGCGGCAATCAGCCCCAGCATTTT.

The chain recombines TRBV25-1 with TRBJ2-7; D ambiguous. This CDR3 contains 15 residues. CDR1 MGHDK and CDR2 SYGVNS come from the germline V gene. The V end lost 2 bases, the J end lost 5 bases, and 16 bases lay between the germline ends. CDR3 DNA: TGTGCCAGCAGTGAACCCGGGCAGCCCACCAACGAGCAGTACTTC. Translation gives CASSEPGQPTNEQYF.

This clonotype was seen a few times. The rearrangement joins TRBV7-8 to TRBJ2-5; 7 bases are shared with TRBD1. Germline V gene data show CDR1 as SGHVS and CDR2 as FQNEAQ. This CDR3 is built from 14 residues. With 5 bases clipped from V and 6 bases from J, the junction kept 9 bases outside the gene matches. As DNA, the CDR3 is TGTGCCAGCAGCCACATTCAGGGGGACCAGACCCAGTACTTC. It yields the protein CASSHIQGDQTQYF.

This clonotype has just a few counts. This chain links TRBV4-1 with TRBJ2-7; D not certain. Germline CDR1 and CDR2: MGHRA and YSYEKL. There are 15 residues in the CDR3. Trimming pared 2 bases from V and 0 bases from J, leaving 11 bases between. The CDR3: CASSQPGASSYEQYF. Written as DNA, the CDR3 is TGCGCCAGCAGCCAACCAGGCGCCAGCTCCTACGAGCAGTACTTC.

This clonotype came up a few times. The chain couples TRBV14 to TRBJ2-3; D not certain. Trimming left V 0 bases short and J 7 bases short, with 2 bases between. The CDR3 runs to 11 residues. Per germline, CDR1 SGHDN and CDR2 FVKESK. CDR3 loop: CASSQEYTQYF. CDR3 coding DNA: TGTGCCAGCAGCCAAGAGTATACGCAGTATTTT. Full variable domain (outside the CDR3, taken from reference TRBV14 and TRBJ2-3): EAGVTQFPSHSVIEKGQTVTLRCDPISGHDNLYWYRRVMGKEIKFLLHFVKESKQDESGMPNNRFLAERTGGTYSTLKVQPAELEDSGVYFCASSQEYTQYFGPGTRLTVL.